The 14 T cell receptor beta chains in this list originate from one sample, sequenced in a study of T-cell reconstitution after alpha-beta-depleted transplantation in children. Preparation of the TCRbeta library involved a method that used unique molecular identifiers. MiXCR was run by TCRdb on the PCR reads, yielding one entry per CDR3 protein. The data contain about 440,000 distinct CDR3 sequences, 43% of them seen just once; the ten biggest clones take up under 35%. The source material was PBMCs, sampled before TCRalphabeta/CD19-depleted stem cell transplant. The receptors were gathered from a girl aged 2 to 9 with aplastic anemia, due to receive a stem cell transplant.

This clonotype occurred many times. The genes are TRBV20-1 and TRBJ1-2, with unresolved D. The CDR3 runs to 13 residues. V lost 1 base, J lost 5 bases, and 11 bases lay in between. The germline V gene encodes CDR1 DFQATT and CDR2 SNEGSKA (reference sequence). This chain's CDR3 is CSARGEAGYGYTF. Written as DNA, the CDR3 is TGCAGTGCTAGAGGGGAGGCGGGGTATGGCTACACCTTC.

This clonotype was picked up a small number of times. The V gene is TRBV20-1, the J gene TRBJ1-4; D not resolved. The CDR3 length is 11 residues. Germline V gene data show CDR1 as DFQATT and CDR2 as SNEGSKA (reference sequence). Trimming cost V 1 base and J 6 bases, with 3 bases left between them. The CDR3 protein is CSARGHEKLFF. CDR3 sequence (DNA): TGCAGTGCTAGAGGTCATGAAAAACTGTTTTTT.

The chain recombines TRBV20-1 with TRBJ1-6, with D perhaps matching TRBD1 (5 bases). This CDR3 is built from 16 residues. V was trimmed by 6 bases and J by 2 bases, leaving 17 bases between them. From germline, CDR1 is DFQATT and CDR2 SNEGSKA (reference sequence). CDR3 in amino acids: CSAPGPGGTYNSPLHF. CDR3 nucleotide sequence: TGCAGTGCCCCTGGCCCCGGGGGTACCTATAATTCACCCCTCCACTTT.

This clonotype was detected only a few times. V gene TRBV20-1 combines with J gene TRBJ2-7; TRBD2 aligns across 13 bases. Germline values: CDR1 DFQATT, CDR2 SNEGSKA (reference sequence). V shed 5 bases and J 1 base; nucleotides not matched to a gene: 2. The CDR3 is 14 residues long. The CDR3 protein is CSAPTSGGSYEQYF. The CDR3 coding sequence is TGCAGTGCTCCGACTAGCGGGGGGTCCTACGAGCAGTACTTC.

The chain employs TRBV29-1 and TRBJ2-5, with 13 bases that match TRBD2. The length of the CDR3 is 14 residues. Trimming took 6 bases from V and 6 from J; bases not matched to a gene: 7. Germline V CDR1 and CDR2: SQVTM, ANQGSEA. CDR3 loop: CSVGGTSGMKTQYF. CDR3 bases: TGCAGCGTCGGGGGGACTAGCGGGATGAAGACCCAGTACTTC.

This chain uses TRBV29-1 with TRBJ1-1; D might be TRBD1 (5 bases). V lost 0 bases to trimming and J lost 1 base, with 9 bases between them. Looked up from germline, CDR1 is SQVTM and CDR2 is ANQGSEA. The CDR3 runs 14 residues. DNA for the CDR3: TGCAGCGTTGAAGAAGGGGTGGGGAACACTGAAGCTTTCTTT. It is translated as CSVEEGVGNTEAFF.

This clonotype has a handful of counts. The chain combines TRBV6-2 or TRBV6-3 with TRBJ2-1; TRBD2 matches at 12 bases. Trimming took 2 bases from V and 3 from J; bases not matched to a gene: 14. CDR3 length: 20 amino acids. Germline CDR1 and CDR2: MNHEY and SVGEGT. The CDR3 DNA follows: TGTGCCAGCAGTTACGTGAGGCTCCTAGCGGGAGGGGTTTACTACAATGAGCAGTTCTTC. It encodes CASSYVRLLAGGVYYNEQFF.

This clonotype has at least ten counts. This chain uses TRBV20-1 with TRBJ2-5, with D possibly being TRBD1 or TRBD2 (5 bases each). The CDR3 has 15 residues. Trimming left V 5 bases short and J 5 bases short, with 21 bases between. Germline CDR1 is DFQATT and CDR2 is SNEGSKA (reference sequence). CDR3 protein: CSAYPRGSAQETQYF. CDR3 nucleotides: TGCAGTGCTTACCCCCGGGGCTCCGCCCAGGAGACCCAGTACTTC.

This chain links TRBV6-1 with TRBJ2-1; possible D gene TRBD2, 6 bases. The V end lost 5 bases, the J end lost 8 bases, and 16 bases lay between the germline ends. Germline CDR1 MNHNS, CDR2 SASEGT. The CDR3 is 14 residues long. For the CDR3, the DNA is TGTGCCAGCAGTCCTAGCGCTGGTCAATATGAGCAGTTCTTC. Its translation is CASSPSAGQYEQFF.

This clonotype occurred many times. The J gene is TRBJ1-3, the V gene TRBV6-1; possible D gene TRBD1, 5 bases. V lost 2 bases, J lost 2 bases, and 10 bases lay in between. From germline, CDR1 is MNHNS and CDR2 SASEGT. The CDR3 is made up of 15 amino acids. The CDR3 coding sequence is TGTGCCAGCAGTGAACCAGGGAATCCTGGAAACACCATATATTTT. Its translation is CASSEPGNPGNTIYF.

The J gene is TRBJ2-1, the V gene TRBV4-2; 11 bases are shared with TRBD2. The CDR3 has 15 residues. CDR1 is LGHNA, CDR2 YNFKEQ, per germline. V lost 1 base, J lost 6 bases, and 2 bases stayed unmatched. CDR3 region: CASSQASGRLNEQFF. The CDR3 DNA sequence: TGTGCCAGCAGCCAAGCTAGCGGGAGGCTCAATGAGCAGTTCTTC.

This clonotype was found many times. The V call is TRBV20-1, the J call TRBJ2-3; 9 nucleotides line up with TRBD2. The CDR3 is 16 amino acids. V trimming: 5 bases; J trimming: 8 bases; junction bases outside the gene matches: 17. Germline V lookup: CDR1 DFQATT, CDR2 SNEGSKA (reference sequence). CDR3 protein: CSAPRVAGVRSATQYF. The CDR3 nucleotides read TGCAGTGCTCCCCGGGTAGCGGGAGTTAGGAGCGCTACGCAGTATTTT.

The chain links TRBV6-1 to TRBJ2-7, with TRBD2 as a possible D gene (5 bases). CDR3 length: 14 amino acids. Germline CDR1 reads MNHNS; CDR2 reads SASEGT. V lost 10 bases and J 2 bases, leaving 18 bases between the germline ends. The CDR3 coding sequence is TGTGCCAAGCGGACCGTCGGCTACACCTACGAGCAGTACTTC. Protein: CAKRTVGYTYEQYF.

The chain couples TRBV7-9 to TRBJ1-2; a weak D match, TRBD1 (6 bases). In germline, CDR1 is SEHNR, CDR2 FQNEAQ (reference sequence). The CDR3 is 15 amino acids. The germline V and J ends were trimmed by 4 bases and 5 bases, with 17 bases remaining between them. CDR3 residues: CASSSSRTGSYGYTF. CDR3 DNA sequence: TGTGCCAGCAGCTCCTCCCGAACAGGGAGTTATGGCTACACCTTC. Looking up the rest from reference TRBV7-9 and TRBJ1-2 gives the full variable domain: DTGVSQNPRHKITKRGQNVTFRCDPISEHNRLYWYRQTLGQGPEFLTYFQNEAQLEKSRLLSDRFSAERPKGSFSTLEIQRTEQGDSAMYLCASSSSRTGSYGYTFGSGTRLTVV.